One and the same sample provided the 11 T cell receptor beta chains below, sequenced in a study of T cell responses to AZD1222 COVID-19 vaccine. TCRdb keeps only in-frame clones here, not all; method: immunoSEQ multiplex PCR. The data hold over 40,000 clones, with around 84% observed a single time. The sample was peripheral blood, taken on day 0 of AZD1222 vaccination. The receptors derive from an adult in good health.

V usage is TRBV5-8 and J usage is TRBJ1-3, with D uncertain. This CDR3 contains 12 residues. Germline V lookup: CDR1 SGHTS, CDR2 YDEGEE. Trimming removed 4 bases at V and 4 bases at J, with 6 bases between. CDR3 region: CASSTGGNTIYF. DNA of the CDR3: TGTGCCAGCAGCACGGGGGGAAACACCATATATTTT. Full variable domain (outside the CDR3, taken from reference TRBV5-8 and TRBJ1-3): EAGVTQSPTHLIKTRGQQATLRCSPISGHTSVYWYQQALGLGLQFLLWYDEGEERNRGNFPPRFSGRQFPNYSSELNVNALELEDSALYLCASSTGGNTIYFGEGSWLTVV.

The chain joins TRBV9 to TRBJ2-1, with D tentatively TRBD1 (5 bases). There are 15 residues in the CDR3. Germline V gene data show CDR1 as SGDLS and CDR2 as YYNGEE. The germline V and J ends were trimmed by 0 bases and 5 bases, with 12 bases remaining between them. The CDR3 region is CASSVVLQDNNEQFF. DNA for the CDR3: TGTGCCAGCAGCGTAGTCTTACAGGATAACAATGAGCAGTTCTTC.

The rearrangement uses TRBV7-2 and TRBJ2-7, with 8 bases fitting TRBD1. The CDR3 sequence is 14 residues long. CDR1 is SGHTA, CDR2 FQGNSA, per germline. V trimming: 5 bases; J trimming: 4 bases; junction bases outside the gene matches: 7. The DNA for the CDR3 is TGTGCCAGCAGCCAAGGACAGGGACAATACGAGCAGTACTTC. Protein sequence: CASSQGQGQYEQYF. The full variable domain, with the rest looked up from reference TRBV7-2 and TRBJ2-7, is GAGVSQSPSNKVTEKGKDVELRCDPISGHTALYWYRQSLGQGLEFLIYFQGNSAPDKSGLPSDRFSAERTGGSVSTLTIQRTQQEDSAVYLCASSQGQGQYEQYFGPGTRLTVT.

The gene calls are TRBV10-3 and TRBJ2-3, with TRBD1 matching 7 bases. Unmatched junction bases numbered 9, after V lost 7 bases and J lost 2 bases. CDR1 and CDR2 (germline): ENHRY, SYGVKD. There are 15 residues in the CDR3. CDR3 sequence (DNA): TGTGCCATCAACCTAGGGGGCACGGCCACAGATACGCAGTATTTT. Its translation: CAINLGGTATDTQYF.

The chain employs TRBV19 and TRBJ2-1; TRBD2 aligns across 10 bases. The germline V gene has CDR1 LNHDA and CDR2 SQIVND (reference sequence). J was trimmed by 6 bases and V by 3 bases; bases with no gene match: 5. The CDR3 totals 15 residues. The CDR3 loop reads CASSISLAGVNEQFF. Written as DNA, the CDR3 is TGTGCCAGTAGTATTAGTCTAGCGGGAGTCAATGAGCAGTTCTTC.

This clone was picked up a small number of times. The chain carries TRBV7-2 and TRBJ1-6; a weak D match, TRBD1 (6 bases). Germline V CDR1 and CDR2: SGHTA, FQGNSA. The CDR3 is 19 amino acids. Trimming removed 4 bases from V and 6 bases from J, with 25 bases in between. The CDR3 sequence: CASSSPGGAVRRANSPLHF. As DNA, the CDR3 is TGTGCCAGCAGCTCACCCGGGGGGGCAGTCCGGAGGGCTAATTCACCCCTCCACTTT.

The V gene is TRBV25-1, the J gene TRBJ2-7; D not resolved. V dropped 5 bases and J dropped 10 bases, with 15 bases sitting between them. The CDR3 runs 12 residues. Germline assignment: CDR1 MGHDK and CDR2 SYGVNS. The CDR3 here is CASSIPDGRQYF. In nucleotides, the CDR3 is TGTGCCAGCAGTATACCCGACGGACGTCAGTACTTC.

The rearrangement joins TRBV5-1 to TRBJ1-1, with TRBD1 matching 9 bases. From germline, CDR1 is SGHRS and CDR2 YFSETQ. The CDR3 contains 14 residues. Trimming at V came to 7 bases and at J to 2 bases, leaving 6 bases not matched to a gene. This CDR3 is CASGVDRGNTEAFF. CDR3 coding DNA: TGCGCCAGCGGCGTGGACAGGGGCAACACTGAAGCTTTCTTT.

The chain recombines TRBV10-1 with TRBJ2-1; 8 bases agree with TRBD2. The CDR3 spans 14 residues. Germline V gives CDR1 WNHNN, CDR2 SYGVQD (reference sequence). The V segment lost 4 bases and the J segment 6 bases; nucleotides outside the gene matches: 5. For the CDR3, the DNA is TGCGCCAGCAGTGTACTAGCGGCCAGCAATGAGCAGTTCTTC. It is translated as CASSVLAASNEQFF.

J is TRBJ1-4 and V is TRBV18; D uncertain. The CDR3 has 13 residues. V lost 5 bases and J 4 bases, leaving 8 bases between the germline ends. CDR1 and CDR2 from the germline V gene are KGHSH and LQKENI. The CDR3 reads CASSGQNNEKLFF. As DNA, the CDR3 is TGTGCCAGCTCAGGCCAGAATAATGAAAAACTGTTTTTT.

The genes are TRBV6-5 and TRBJ2-5; TRBD2 might be the D (5 bases). The V gene's germline CDR1 is MNHEY and CDR2 SVGAGI. The CDR3 covers 13 residues. The germline V and J ends were trimmed by 9 bases and 5 bases, with 16 bases remaining between them. CDR3 nucleotide sequence: TGTGCCAGTAACCGGGCTAGAGGGGAGACCCAGTACTTC. The encoded protein is CASNRARGETQYF.